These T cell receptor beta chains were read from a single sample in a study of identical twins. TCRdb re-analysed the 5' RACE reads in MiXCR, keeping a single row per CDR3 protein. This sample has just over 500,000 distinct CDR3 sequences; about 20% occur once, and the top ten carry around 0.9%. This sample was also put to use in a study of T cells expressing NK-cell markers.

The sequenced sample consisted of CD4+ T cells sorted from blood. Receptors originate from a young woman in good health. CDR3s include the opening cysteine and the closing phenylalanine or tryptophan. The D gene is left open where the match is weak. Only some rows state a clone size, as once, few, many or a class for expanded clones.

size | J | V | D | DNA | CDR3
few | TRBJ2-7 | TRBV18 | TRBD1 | TGTGCCAGCTCCAAATCCGGGACAGGGAACAACGAGCAGTACTTC | CASSKSGTGNNEQYF
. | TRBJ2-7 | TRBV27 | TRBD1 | TGTGCCAGCAGTTGGGGACAGGGCGGTCACGAGCAGTACTTC | CASSWGQGGHEQYF
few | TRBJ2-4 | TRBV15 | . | TGTGCCACCAGCAGAGTTTCAAGCTTGACTGCCCTAGCCAAAAACATTCAGTACTTC | CATSRVSSLTALAKNIQYF
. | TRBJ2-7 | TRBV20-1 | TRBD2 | TGCAGTGCTTTTCCAGGGACTAGCGGGAGCCACGAGCAGTACTTC | CSAFPGTSGSHEQYF
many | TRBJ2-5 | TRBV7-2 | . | TGTGCCAGCAGCCCTCAGGGGGGAGAGACCCAGTACTTC | CASSPQGGETQYF
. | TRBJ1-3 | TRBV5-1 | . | TGCGCCAGCAGCTTGGCCCGAGATCGGGGGGACACCATATATTTT | CASSLARDRGDTIYF
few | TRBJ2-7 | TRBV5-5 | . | TGTGCCAGCAGCCCCCGTTCGCCGGTGACCTACGAGCAGTACTTC | CASSPRSPVTYEQYF
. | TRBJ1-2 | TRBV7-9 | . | TGTGCCAGCAGCTTACGTCGACCGGTCCTAGCTAACTATGGCTACACCTTC | CASSLRRPVLANYGYTF
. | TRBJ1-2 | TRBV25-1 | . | TGTGCCAGCAGTGAAGCCGCGGGGGGCTACACCTTC | CASSEAAGGYTF
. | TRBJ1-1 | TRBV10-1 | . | TGCGCCAGCAGTAAAGGGACAACAAACACTGAAGCTTTCTTT | CASSKGTTNTEAFF
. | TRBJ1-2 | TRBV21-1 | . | TGTGCCAGCAGCAAAGGAGGCGAGGCCTCCTATGGCTACACCTTC | CASSKGGEASYGYTF
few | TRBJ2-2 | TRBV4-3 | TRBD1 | TGCGCCAGCAGCTACAACTACAGGGGTGCCGGGGAGCTGTTTTTT | CASSYNYRGAGELFF
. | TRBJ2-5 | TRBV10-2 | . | TGCGCCAGCAGTCGCAGCGTTTTAGAGACCCAGTACTTC | CASSRSVLETQYF
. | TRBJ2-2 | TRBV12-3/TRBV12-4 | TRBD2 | TGTGCCAGCAGATCCGGGACTAGCGGGAACACCGGGGAGCTGTTTTTT | CASRSGTSGNTGELFF
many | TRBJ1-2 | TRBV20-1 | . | TGCAGTGCTAGTTCGAGGCTTAACTATGGCTACACCTTC | CSASSRLNYGYTF
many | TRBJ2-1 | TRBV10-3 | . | TGTGCCATCAGTGGGGATGGGTTGAGCAATGAGCAGTTCTTC | CAISGDGLSNEQFF
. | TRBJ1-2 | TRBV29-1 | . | TGCAGCGTTGGCCGGATGGCGGGCTACACCTTC | CSVGRMAGYTF
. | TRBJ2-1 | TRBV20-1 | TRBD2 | TGCAGTGCTAGACTTTTAGCGGGAGGCTCCTACAATGAGCAGTTCTTC | CSARLLAGGSYNEQFF
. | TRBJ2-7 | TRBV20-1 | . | TGCAGTGCTAAGCGGGTGGTGAACGCCTACGAGCAGTACTTC | CSAKRVVNAYEQYF
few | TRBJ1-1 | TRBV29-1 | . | TGCAGCGTTGGTCTGAGGGGAAGGGATGAAGCTTTCTTT | CSVGLRGRDEAFF
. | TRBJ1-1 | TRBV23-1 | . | TGCGCCAGCAGCCAGGGTGGAAGTGACACTGAAGCTTTCTTT | CASSQGGSDTEAFF
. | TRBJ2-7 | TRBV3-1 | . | TGTGCCAGCAGCCAAGCGTCCGAGCAGTACTTC | CASSQASEQYF
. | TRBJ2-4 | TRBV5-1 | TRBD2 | TGCGCCAGCAGCCAGGGACTAGCACTTGACATTCAGTACTTC | CASSQGLALDIQYF
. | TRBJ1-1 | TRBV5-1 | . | TGCGCCAGCAGCTTAGTATTGAGTACCGACACTGAAGCTTTCTTT | CASSLVLSTDTEAFF
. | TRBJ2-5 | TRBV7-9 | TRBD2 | TGTGCCAGCAGCTTAGGGGTTCTAGCGGGAGTATCGGAGACCCAGTACTTC | CASSLGVLAGVSETQYF
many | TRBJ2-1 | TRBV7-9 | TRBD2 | TGTGCCAGCCGCCGAGCGGGGGGCCCCTACAATGAGCAGTTCTTC | CASRRAGGPYNEQFF
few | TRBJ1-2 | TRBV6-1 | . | TGTGCCAGCACCCAACGGAGAGGATACTATGGCTACACCTTC | CASTQRRGYYGYTF
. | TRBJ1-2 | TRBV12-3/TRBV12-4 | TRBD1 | TGTGCCAGCAGAATGTCCCGGGACAGGGGTAACTATGGCTACACCTTC | CASRMSRDRGNYGYTF
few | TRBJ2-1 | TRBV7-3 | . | TGTGCCAGCAGCTTACGGCGGTCAGCCTCCAATGAGCAGTTCTTC | CASSLRRSASNEQFF
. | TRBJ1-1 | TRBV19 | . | TGTGCCAGTAGTTCAGACAGGTGGAACACTGAAGCTTTCTTT | CASSSDRWNTEAFF
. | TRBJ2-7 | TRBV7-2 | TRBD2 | TGTGCCAGCAGCCCTAGCGGTTACTCCTACGAGCAGTACTTC | CASSPSGYSYEQYF
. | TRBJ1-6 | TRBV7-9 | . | TGTGCCAGCAGTCCGCCTCTGGGGGATTCACCCCTCCACTTT | CASSPPLGDSPLHF
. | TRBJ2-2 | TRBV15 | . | TGTGCCACCAGCAGAGACCTACAAGGCGGGGAGCTGTTTTTT | CATSRDLQGGELFF
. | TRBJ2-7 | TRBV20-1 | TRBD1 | TGCAGTGCTACTCGACAGGGCTCCTACGAGCAGTACTTC | CSATRQGSYEQYF
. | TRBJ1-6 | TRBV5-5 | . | TGTGCCAGCAGCTTGGGCGGGGATGTCGGATCACCCCTCCACTTT | CASSLGGDVGSPLHF
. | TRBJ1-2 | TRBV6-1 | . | TGTGCCAGCACCGATGCGGCGAAAGGGTTCTATGGCTACACCTTC | CASTDAAKGFYGYTF
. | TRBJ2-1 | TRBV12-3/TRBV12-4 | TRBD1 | TGTGCCAGCAGTCGGACAGGAGTATCGACCAGCTCCTACAATGAGCAGTTCTTC | CASSRTGVSTSSYNEQFF
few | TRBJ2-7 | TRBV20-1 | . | TGCAGTGCTGCCCACGGACGGACCTACGAGCAGTACTTC | CSAAHGRTYEQYF
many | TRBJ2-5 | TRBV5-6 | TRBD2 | TGTGCCAGCAGCTTTGGCGGGGGGGCAGAGACCCAGTACTTC | CASSFGGGAETQYF
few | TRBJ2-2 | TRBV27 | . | TGTGCCAGTACGGGTCCGAACACCGGGGAGCTGTTTTTT | CASTGPNTGELFF
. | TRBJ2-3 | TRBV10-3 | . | TGTGCCATCAGTGAGGTTTTAAGGGGGTCCGAGTATTTT | CAISEVLRGSEYF
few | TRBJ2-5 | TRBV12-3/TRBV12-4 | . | TGTGCCAGCAGTTTAAGGTCCGGGGTAATGGGGACCCAGTACTTC | CASSLRSGVMGTQYF
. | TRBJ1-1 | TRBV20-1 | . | TGCAGTGCCCCGACGGAGTTCGGCGTTGAAGCTTTCTTT | CSAPTEFGVEAFF
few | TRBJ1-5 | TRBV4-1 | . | TGCGCCAGCAGCTCACGGTCCCCCGGGCCCCAGCATTTT | CASSSRSPGPQHF